This T cell receptor (beta chain) is drawn from a study of identical twins. With V trimmed by 0 bases and J by 8 bases, 12 bases remained unmatched. The germline V gene has CDR1 DFQATT and CDR2 SNEGSKA (reference sequence). CDR3 length: 16 residues. TCRdb used MiXCR to reprocess the 5' RACE reads, holding one entry per CDR3 protein. The table records roughly 250,000 distinct CDR3 sequences, 7% to 8.5% of them present only once. This clonotype was recorded a few times. This sample was shared with a second study, whose subject was yellow fever vaccine responses in identical twins.

The clonotype was recovered from a woman aged 18 to 35 in good health. Sequencing used CD8+ T cells sorted from blood. The chain is built from TRBV20-1 and TRBJ2-1; 8 bases map to TRBD2. The CDR3, as DNA: TGCAGTGCTAGAGATGTTGGCCAGCGGGGGAACGATGAGCAGTTCTTC. This codes for CSARDVGQRGNDEQFF.